Below, one T cell receptor beta chain is given with its context. This clone was observed a single time. Its antigen is not yet known. One base away there is no much larger clone; base qualities are not given. This sample stems from a study of blood T cell repertoires in COVID-19 (dated by TCRdb to 2018 to 2021). Study-level background: Collaborator samples came from the United States, Italy and Spain and covered acute and convalescent phases of COVID-19. The prospective study material was composed of cDNA or gDNA derived from T cells, B-cell-depleted T cells, or PBMCs. Deeply sampled blood TCRbeta repertoires from subjects exposed to, actively infected with, or recovered from COVID-19 were included in the dataset. The repertoires were released in a freely available public database intended as a resource for research on the immune response to SARS-CoV-2. Samples came from the ongoing ImmuneRACE study (first 160 participants) plus 1,254 subjects from 6 global collaborators. The sample metadata nearly always contained a de-identified subject ID, COVID-19 status, age in years and sex. Where available, HLA class I and class II types were obtained from metadata supplied by the sample provider rather than from assay-based typing.

At the junction V is shortened by 1 base and J by 3 bases, with 13 bases in between. Reading the germline V gene (reference sequence) gives CDR1 LNHDA and CDR2 SQIVND. There are 16 amino acids in the CDR3, from cysteine to phenylalanine inclusive. The only DNA kept is the CDR3, 48 bases in frame from the first base. Whole blood was collected in K2EDTA tubes by collaborating institutions according to the institutions' own protocols. For TCRbeta analysis, collaborators shipped samples as frozen whole blood, isolated PBMCs, or DNA extracted from either of those sample types. What the research found in general, with its limitations: The quantity of clinical and demographic metadata differed by source and by participant and was supplied without curation.

The immunoSEQ Assay, a bias-controlled multiplex PCR, was used to amplify TCRbeta CDR3 regions from genomic DNA. In the authors' own workflow: The number of nucleated cells in each sample was estimated from the amplification of reference gene primers within the assay. To quantify the absolute abundance of each unique TCRbeta CDR3 rearrangement, sequence reads were collapsed and filtered. For each sample, productive Simpson clonality was calculated as the square root of Simpson's diversity index across productive rearrangements. TCRdb stores this immuneACCESS table with in-frame sequences only. Part of the clones is absent; in the studies checked, under half of the shortfall reflects unresolved V genes, and no reason is known for the rest. V, J and clone size reflect that table, while D and trimming were determined from the DNA. In all, the sample holds around 77,000 clones, and 85% to 90% of those were seen once. Approximately 11% of the sample is held by the ten biggest clonotypes.

The sample consisted of peripheral blood. The clonotype comes from a man between 65 and 79 years old with active or convalescent COVID-19. Here the chain combines TRBV19 and TRBJ2-1, with an unclear D gene assignment. The nucleotides read TGTGCCAGTAGTATAGCCCCACACCCTAGCTACAATGAGCAGTTCTTC. This is translated as CASSIAPHPSYNEQFF.